This TCR beta chain is drawn from a study of T cells in Graves' hyperthyroidism and ophthalmopathy. Study conclusions and caveats: The model anticipated ophthalmopathy a median about six months pre-onset.

TCR beta CDR3 sequences were amplified from RNA transcripts. HTBI primers drove first-round RT-PCR of the TCR CDR3. TCRdb ran MiXCR on the multiplex PCR reads and lists one entry per CDR3 protein. The profile shows approximately 700,000 distinct CDR3 sequences, 45% of them singletons. This clonotype showed up just a few times. What it binds is unknown. The germline CDR1 and CDR2 sequences are LNHDA and SQIVND (reference sequence). The CDR3 contains 15 residues. V was shortened by 3 bases and J by 2 bases, with 10 bases between the two germline ends. This receptor was obtained from an adult man with Graves' disease, either hyperthyroidism or ophthalmopathy (not recorded which). The rearrangement links TRBV19 to TRBJ2-2; TRBD1 might be the D (5 bases). The sequenced sample consisted of peripheral blood or thyroid tissue (not recorded which). The CDR3 loop is CASSIHWGNTGELFF. CDR3 bases: TGTGCCAGTAGTATCCATTGGGGCAACACCGGGGAGCTGTTTTTT.